This entry lists 10 T cell receptor beta chains sequenced from one sample in a study of T cells after yellow fever vaccination. TCRdb ran MiXCR on the 5' RACE reads and lists one entry per CDR3 protein. The sample contains roughly 300,000 distinct CDR3 sequences, around 6.8% of which appear only once. The sample was PBMCs, taken 35 to 50 days after the first yellow fever vaccination. The receptors were gathered from a man in his late teens or twenties who received the YFV17D yellow fever vaccine.

This clonotype was observed many times. This chain joins TRBV6-5 and TRBJ2-7; no firm D call. Germline V gene sequence: CDR1 MNHEY, CDR2 SVGAGI. Trimming pared 2 bases from V and 2 bases from J, leaving 4 bases between. The CDR3 length is 12 residues. CDR3 amino acids: CASSYPTYEQYV. The CDR3 DNA follows: TGTGCCAGCAGTTACCCTACCTACGAGCAGTACGTC.

This chain uses TRBV20-1 with TRBJ2-5; 11 positions agree with TRBD2. Germline lookup yields CDR1 DFQATT and CDR2 SNEGSKA (reference sequence). V lost 6 bases to trimming and J lost 5 bases; unmatched junction nucleotides: 5. The CDR3 loop spans 13 amino acids. The CDR3 nucleotides read TGCAGTGCCCCGACTAGCGGGGTTGAGACCCAGTACTTC. This encodes CSAPTSGVETQYF.

This clonotype was observed a few times. The rearrangement uses TRBV6-5 and TRBJ1-6; the match to TRBD1 covers 9 bases. Unmatched junction bases numbered 8, after V lost 0 bases and J lost 8 bases. This CDR3 spans 17 amino acids. Germline V gives CDR1 MNHEY, CDR2 SVGAGI. DNA of the CDR3: TGTGCCAGCAGTTACTCTGTCGGACAGGGGAGGTATTCACCCCTCCACTTT. This codes for CASSYSVGQGRYSPLHF.

This clonotype has only a few counts. V and J are TRBV29-1 and TRBJ2-7; D is possibly TRBD1 or TRBD2 (5 bases each). The CDR3 consists of 11 residues. V shed 2 bases and J shed 9 bases, with 11 bases lying between them. Germline assignment: CDR1 SQVTM and CDR2 ANQGSEA. As DNA, the CDR3 is TGCAGCGTTGAAACCTTGAGGGGGCAGTACTTC. Translation: CSVETLRGQYF.

The chain joins TRBV7-6 to TRBJ2-7; 11 bases are shared with TRBD2. The CDR3 runs 17 residues. CDR1 SGHVS and CDR2 FNYEAQ come from the germline V gene. With V trimmed by 5 bases and J by 2 bases, 11 bases remained unmatched. The CDR3 nucleotides read TGTGCCAGCAGCCTTGGACTAGCGGGTGCCATGACCTACGAGCAGTACTTC. This translates into CASSLGLAGAMTYEQYF.

This clonotype was seen only a few times. This rearrangement joins TRBV7-2 to TRBJ2-5; D is unclear. The CDR3 runs 14 residues. The V gene's germline CDR1 is SGHTA and CDR2 FQGNSA. V lost 1 base to trimming and J lost 5 bases, with 11 bases between them. The CDR3 coding sequence is TGTGCCAGCAGCTTAGGTTCCAGGCGGGAGACCCAGTACTTC. Translating it yields CASSLGSRRETQYF.

This clonotype was found a few times. The chain recombines TRBV28 with TRBJ2-3; 10 bases fit TRBD2. With 4 bases clipped from V and 3 bases from J, the junction kept 7 bases outside the gene matches. The CDR3 extends over 16 amino acids. Germline CDR1 and CDR2: MDHEN and SYDVKM. CDR3 amino acids: CASSSTLAGDTDTQYF. CDR3 bases: TGTGCCAGCAGTTCCACTCTAGCGGGGGATACAGATACGCAGTATTTT. The full variable domain, its missing parts supplied by reference TRBV28 and TRBJ2-3, is DVKVTQSSRYLVKRTGEKVFLECVQDMDHENMFWYRQDPGLGLRLIYFSYDVKMKEKGDIPEGYSVSREKKERFSLILESASTNQTSMYLCASSSTLAGDTDTQYFGPGTRLTVL.

In this sample, this clonotype turned up many times. The chain combines TRBV20-1 with TRBJ2-7; 7 nucleotides line up with TRBD1. The junction had 9 bases not matched to a gene; V was cut back by 0 bases and J by 4 bases. The CDR3 consists of 15 residues. Per germline, CDR1 DFQATT and CDR2 SNEGSKA (reference sequence). The CDR3 protein is CSARDPGTEKYEQYF. The CDR3, as DNA: TGCAGTGCTAGAGATCCGGGGACAGAAAAATACGAGCAGTACTTC.

This clonotype was recorded many times. The chain couples TRBV6-2 or TRBV6-3 to TRBJ1-2, with unresolved D. Trimming stripped 6 bases from V and 8 bases from J, with 16 bases between. The CDR3 spans 13 residues. The V gene's germline CDR1 is MNHEY and CDR2 SVGEGT. The CDR3 nucleotides read TGTGCCAGCAGCCAAGAAGGGTTCGGCGGCTACACCTTC. This codes for CASSQEGFGGYTF.

The chain recombines TRBV7-9 with TRBJ1-1; TRBD1 agrees at 8 bases. Losses at the gene ends were 4 bases for V and 5 bases for J; bases not matched to a gene: 6. The CDR3 consists of 14 residues. Germline assignment: CDR1 SEHNR and CDR2 FQNEAQ (reference sequence). The chain's CDR3 is CASSSRTGRTEAFF. CDR3 nucleotide sequence: TGTGCCAGCAGCTCCCGGACAGGGCGGACTGAAGCTTTCTTT. The full variable domain, its missing parts supplied by reference TRBV7-9 and TRBJ1-1, is DTGVSQNPRHKITKRGQNVTFRCDPISEHNRLYWYRQTLGQGPEFLTYFQNEAQLEKSRLLSDRFSAERPKGSFSTLEIQRTEQGDSAMYLCASSSRTGRTEAFFGQGTRLTVV.